A single sample is the source of the 2 T cell receptor beta chains below, sequenced in a study of vaccination and CD4 T cells after COVID-19. Sequence data for DNA of cultured CD4+ T cells were generated by the Oncomine TCR Beta short-read assay. Each CDR3 protein gets one entry after TCRdb re-called the PCR reads with MiXCR. The profile shows approximately 16,000 distinct CDR3 sequences, about 53% of them singletons. Their recognized antigens are unknown. Treatment given: roughly nine-day PBMC culture with coronavirus spike peptide pools or control peptides (ViraFEST assay). The sample was CD4+ T cells from blood, cultured in vitro, taken before SARS-CoV-2 vaccination. The receptor set was obtained from a human donor who had recovered from COVID-19.

This chain uses TRBV25-1 with TRBJ1-4; no clear D gene. Germline assignment: CDR1 MGHDK and CDR2 SYGVNS. The CDR3 loop spans 13 amino acids. The germline V and J ends were trimmed by 8 bases and 6 bases, with 13 bases remaining between them. CDR3 region: CASEGWADEKLFF. The CDR3 region has the DNA TGTGCCAGCGAGGGTTGGGCCGATGAAAAACTGTTTTTT.

The chain links TRBV30 to TRBJ1-1, with 8 nucleotides matching TRBD1. V shed 1 base and J 5 bases; nucleotides not matched to a gene: 9. CDR3 length: 15 residues. Germline V lookup: CDR1 GTSNPN, CDR2 SVGIG (reference sequence). The CDR3, as DNA: TGTGCCTGGAGTGCTTCTCGGGACAGGAGGACTGAAGCTTTCTTT. This codes for CAWSASRDRRTEAFF.